This T cell receptor (beta chain) comes out of a study of blood T cell repertoires in COVID-19. Study-level information: Samples representing acute and convalescent COVID-19 were sourced from the United States, Italy and Spain. The cDNA or gDNA used as material had been derived from T cells, B-cell-depleted T cells, or PBMCs.

Trimming left V 7 bases short and J 0 bases short, with 7 bases between. Germline V CDR1 and CDR2: MGHDK, SYGVNS. The CDR3 extends over 12 amino acids. How the authors handled the data: Counts of nucleated cells, estimated from reference gene primer amplification, were obtained. Data came from immunoSEQ multiplex PCR; TCRdb stores just in-frame clones and leaves some out. V, J and clone size are taken as reported in that table, and D and trimming were inferred from the DNA itself. The table has 220,000 or so clones, around 82% seen once. The V and J genes are TRBV25-1 and TRBJ2-7; D is possibly TRBD2 (6 bases). Specimen: peripheral blood. This clonotype was sampled from a woman between 70 and 85 years old with acute or convalescent COVID-19. In DNA form, the CDR3 reads TGTGCCAGCACTAGCGACTCCTACGAGCAGTACTTC. This sequence encodes CASTSDSYEQYF.